A single sample is the source of the 21 T cell receptor beta chains below, sequenced in a study of OX40 agonist ivuxolimab in advanced cancers. Measured with immunoSEQ multiplex PCR; TCRdb has only the in-frame clones, and not every one. The data show some 47,000 clones, 75% to 90% seen once. The starting material was CD4+ or CD8+ T cells sorted from blood, obtained in a trial of the OX40 agonist ivuxolimab. These receptors were taken from an adult with an advanced solid tumor such as melanoma, head and neck, liver or kidney cancer.

This chain uses TRBV6-5 with TRBJ2-7; no firm D call. Germline V gene sequence: CDR1 MNHEY, CDR2 SVGAGI. The CDR3 length is 9 residues. V was cut by 8 bases and J by 5 bases, with 4 bases left in between. CDR3 nucleotide sequence: TGTGCCAGCGGGCACGAGCAGTACTTC. Amino acids: CASGHEQYF.

CDR3 sequence: CSVESERTDTQYF. The CDR3 coding sequence is TGCAGCGTTGAATCTGAGAGGACAGATACGCAGTATTTT. The rearrangement links TRBV29-1 to TRBJ2-3; D is ambiguous. V was pared by 2 bases and J by 3 bases, with 9 bases between. This CDR3 contains 13 residues. The V gene's germline CDR1 is SQVTM and CDR2 ANQGSEA.

The V and J genes are TRBV27 and TRBJ1-2, with 9 bases that match TRBD1. Germline CDR1 MNHEY, CDR2 SMNVEV (reference sequence). V shed 2 bases and J 4 bases; nucleotides not matched to a gene: 5. There are 15 residues in the CDR3. CDR3 DNA sequence: TGTGCCAGCAGTTTAGACCGGGACAGGGTCTATGGCTACACCTTC. It specifies CASSLDRDRVYGYTF.

This rearrangement joins TRBV5-1 to TRBJ2-1; 12 bases are a match to TRBD2. V was pared by 0 bases and J by 6 bases, with 7 bases of the junction left unmatched. Germline V gene lookup returns CDR1 SGHRS and CDR2 YFSETQ. The CDR3 length is 17 residues. Here the CDR3 DNA reads TGCGCCAGCAGCTTGGTGACTAGCGGGAGTTTTGGCAATGAGCAGTTCTTC. This codes for CASSLVTSGSFGNEQFF.

The chain employs TRBV2 and TRBJ1-2; D uncertain. CDR3 length: 10 amino acids. V was pared by 8 bases and J by 7 bases, with 8 bases between. Germline lookup yields CDR1 SNHLY and CDR2 FYNNEI. For the CDR3, the DNA is TGTGCCAGCCGAGTAACTGGCTACACCTTC. It translates to CASRVTGYTF.

The chain links TRBV18 to TRBJ2-7; 15 bases match TRBD2. Germline loops: CDR1 KGHSH, CDR2 LQKENI. The V and J ends lost 5 bases and 6 bases, in that order; junction bases with no gene match: 8. The CDR3 extends over 16 amino acids. The CDR3 reads CASSLMGLAGGSEQYF. In DNA, the CDR3 is TGTGCCAGCTCATTAATGGGACTAGCGGGAGGAAGCGAGCAGTACTTC. The entire variable domain, with the rest obtained from reference TRBV18 and TRBJ2-7, is as follows: NAGVMQNPRHLVRRRGQEARLRCSPMKGHSHVYWYRQLPEEGLKFMVYLQKENIIDESGMPKERFSAEFPKEGPSILRIQQVVRGDSAAYFCASSLMGLAGGSEQYFGPGTRLTVT.

The rearrangement uses TRBV4-3 and TRBJ1-2; TRBD1 is a possible D gene (6 bases). V dropped 4 bases and J dropped 4 bases, with 19 bases sitting between them. CDR3 length: 16 residues. CDR1 and CDR2 from the germline V gene are LGHNA and YSLEER. The CDR3 nucleotides read TGCGCCAGCAGCCGAGAACAGGGAGATATTCTCTATGGCTACACCTTC. Translated, it gives CASSREQGDILYGYTF.

This chain connects TRBV19 to TRBJ2-2; 10 positions agree with TRBD2. Germline V lookup: CDR1 LNHDA, CDR2 SQIVND (reference sequence). CDR3 size: 16 residues. The junction had 7 bases not matched to a gene; V was cut back by 3 bases and J by 6 bases. The CDR3 DNA sequence: TGTGCCAGTAGTATGGGCCTAGCGGGAGTCCCCGGGGAGCTGTTTTTT. Protein: CASSMGLAGVPGELFF.

The chain recombines TRBV7-6 with TRBJ2-5; perhaps TRBD1 as D (6 bases). The CDR3 extends over 15 amino acids. Per the germline V gene, CDR1 is SGHVS and CDR2 is FNYEAQ. Trimming left V 4 bases short and J 5 bases short, with 17 bases between. This CDR3 is CASSSSGTQGETQYF. The CDR3 DNA reads as TGTGCCAGCAGCTCGTCCGGGACGCAGGGGGAGACCCAGTACTTC.

The V call is TRBV6-5, the J call TRBJ2-3; D unresolved. This CDR3 is built from 11 residues. Germline lookup yields CDR1 MNHEY and CDR2 SVGAGI. Trimming stripped 4 bases from V and 6 bases from J, with 5 bases between. The CDR3 nucleotides read TGTGCCAGCAGTTTAGGGGATACGCAGTATTTT. Translation: CASSLGDTQYF.

V usage is TRBV7-8 and J usage is TRBJ1-1, with D unclear. V was clipped by 1 base and J by 2 bases, with 8 bases between them. The CDR3 contains 14 residues. Germline V gives CDR1 SGHVS, CDR2 FQNEAQ. The DNA for the CDR3 is TGTGCCAGCAGCTTAGAGGTGCTAAACACTGAAGCTTTCTTT. Its translation: CASSLEVLNTEAFF. The entire variable domain, with the rest obtained from reference TRBV7-8 and TRBJ1-1, is as follows: GAGVSQSPRYKVAKRGQDVALRCDPISGHVSLFWYQQALGQGPEFLTYFQNEAQLDKSGLPSDRFFAERPEGSVSTLKIQRTQQEDSAVYLCASSLEVLNTEAFFGQGTRLTVV.

Concerning this clone itself: The same CDR3 arises from other DNA sequences in this sample as well. The rearrangement links TRBV5-1 to TRBJ1-1; D call uncertain. The ends were cut back, 0 bases at V and 6 bases at J, with 9 bases in the middle. The CDR3 has 13 amino acids. Germline values: CDR1 SGHRS, CDR2 YFSETQ. Here the CDR3 DNA reads TGCGCCAGCAGCTTGGTAGGAGTGTCTGAAGCTTTCTTT. Protein sequence: CASSLVGVSEAFF.

The chain has TRBV5-6 and TRBJ2-2, with D unclear. The V end lost 4 bases, the J end lost 4 bases, and 8 bases lay between the germline ends. The CDR3 spans 13 residues. In germline, CDR1 is SGHDT, CDR2 YYEEEE. The CDR3 loop reads CASSHVSTGELFF. Here the CDR3 DNA reads TGTGCCAGCAGCCATGTTTCCACCGGGGAGCTGTTTTTT. Variable domain in full (rest from reference TRBV5-6 and TRBJ2-2): DAGVTQSPTHLIKTRGQQVTLRCSPKSGHDTVSWYQQALGQGPQFIFQYYEEEERQRGNFPDRFSGHQFPNYSSELNVNALLLGDSALYLCASSHVSTGELFFGEGSRLTVL.

This clone was seen just once. The CDR3 sequence is CASSSPGGPYEQYF. CDR3 nucleotide sequence: TGTGCCAGCAGCTCCCCAGGGGGTCCCTACGAGCAGTACTTC. J is TRBJ2-7 and V is TRBV7-9; 7 nucleotides line up with TRBD1. V lost 4 bases, J lost 2 bases, and 5 bases stayed unmatched. The CDR3 length is 14 residues. Germline values: CDR1 SEHNR, CDR2 FQNEAQ (reference sequence).

CDR3 in amino acids: CASSEAYGSGYTF. Written as DNA, the CDR3 is TGTGCCAGCAGTGAAGCCTACGGTTCGGGCTACACCTTC. V and J are TRBV6-1 and TRBJ1-2, with D unresolved. V lost 0 bases and J 8 bases, leaving 10 bases between the germline ends. The CDR3 loop spans 13 amino acids. Germline V CDR1 and CDR2: MNHNS, SASEGT.

This clone was recorded a few times. This rearrangement joins TRBV7-9 to TRBJ2-2; D is undetermined. Deletions cut 0 bases from V and 3 bases from J, with 14 bases between. CDR3 length: 17 residues. Germline V gene data show CDR1 as SEHNR and CDR2 as FQNEAQ (reference sequence). The CDR3 nucleotides are TGTGCCAGCAGCTTAGCCGGGCACTCAGGAGACACCGGGGAGCTGTTTTTT. The encoded protein is CASSLAGHSGDTGELFF.

The chain is built from TRBV7-2 and TRBJ2-3; either TRBD1 or TRBD2 may supply D (6 bases each). The CDR3 length is 13 residues. Germline values: CDR1 SGHTA, CDR2 FQGNSA. Trimming removed 5 bases from V and 8 bases from J, with 14 bases in between. The CDR3 region has the DNA TGTGCCAGCAGCCAGGGCAAGGGGGGTACGCAGTATTTT. It codes for CASSQGKGGTQYF.

This clone was observed a handful of times. The chain uses TRBV9 and TRBJ2-3; 9 bases line up with TRBD2. Looked up from germline, CDR1 is SGDLS and CDR2 is YYNGEE. The CDR3 is 17 amino acids. The junction had 12 bases not matched to a gene; V was cut back by 4 bases and J by 3 bases. The CDR3 reads CASSPGGSGRLTDTQYF. The CDR3, as DNA: TGTGCCAGCAGCCCTGGTGGTAGCGGGAGATTAACAGATACGCAGTATTTT.

J is TRBJ2-7 and V is TRBV4-3; D is perhaps TRBD2 (5 bases). This CDR3 comprises 13 residues. CDR1 and CDR2 (germline): LGHNA, YSLEER. Trimming took 5 bases from V and 4 from J, leaving 12 bases between them. The CDR3 coding sequence is TGCGCCAGCAGCTTTCGGACTGGTTACGAGCAGTACTTC. It yields the protein CASSFRTGYEQYF.

The gene calls are TRBV30 and TRBJ2-7, with no clear D. The V gene lost 4 bases and the J gene lost 4 bases, with 17 bases spanning the gap. The V gene's germline CDR1 is GTSNPN and CDR2 SVGIG (reference sequence). This CDR3 contains 14 residues. The chain's CDR3 is CAWKRASSKYEQYF. The CDR3 nucleotides read TGTGCCTGGAAAAGGGCCAGCTCAAAGTACGAGCAGTACTTC.

The V and J genes are TRBV5-6 and TRBJ2-5, with TRBD1 identical over 10 bases. The J call may be incorrect, as the DNA end agrees better with TRBJ2-7. Germline V gene data show CDR1 as SGHDT and CDR2 as YYEEEE. The CDR3 loop spans 13 amino acids. DNA for the CDR3: TGTGCCAGCAGTTTCGGGACAGGGGACGAGCAGTACTTC. This encodes CASSFGTGDEQYF.